These T cell receptor beta chains were read from a single sample in a study of identical twins. TCRdb re-derived calls from the 5' RACE reads in MiXCR, one entry per CDR3 protein. The data show roughly 250,000 distinct CDR3 sequences, with about 7% seen just once and roughly 3.7% held by the top ten. These sequences were also reported in another study, on yellow fever vaccine responses in identical twins.

Sequenced sample: memory (CD45RO+) T cells sorted from blood. These receptors were collected from a woman under 30 in good health. The CDR3 runs from the conserved cysteine through the conserved F or W. D genes are given only for firm matches. Not all rows give a size; the values are once, few, many and, for expanded clones, a class.

TGTGCCACCAGTGATCCCGTTGGAGGGAGCTCCTACAATGAGCAGTTCTTC	CATSDPVGGSSYNEQFF	TRBJ2-1	-	TRBV24-1	-
TGCAGTGCTATGCCCTCTGGCCTAGCGGGAGGAACAAATGAGCAGTTCTTC	CSAMPSGLAGGTNEQFF	TRBJ2-1	TRBD2	TRBV20-1	few
TGTGCCAGCGGTGAGATAGCGGGTACCTACGAGCAGTACTTC	CASGEIAGTYEQYF	TRBJ2-7	TRBD2	TRBV6-1	-
TGTGCCAGCAGCTTAGAGCGGGGGGGCGGGTCGAATGAGCAGTTCTTC	CASSLERGGGSNEQFF	TRBJ2-1	TRBD2	TRBV11-2	many
TGCAGTGCTAGAGATTGGAGGGAGCGGGACGCAGATACGCAGTATTTT	CSARDWRERDADTQYF	TRBJ2-3	TRBD2	TRBV20-1	many
TGTGCCAGCAGCCCCCGGGGTGTGGGGGGCTATGAGACCCAGTACTTC	CASSPRGVGGYETQYF	TRBJ2-5	-	TRBV3-1	few
TGTGCCAGCAGCTTAGTAGGCGGGATTGGCACAGATACGCAGTATTTT	CASSLVGGIGTDTQYF	TRBJ2-3	-	TRBV7-2	many
TGCAGCGTTGATCGGACGGAGAACACTGAAGCTTTCTTT	CSVDRTENTEAFF	TRBJ1-1	-	TRBV29-1	-
TGCAGTGTCCCGACCAGGACAGCAAAAAACATTCAGTACTTC	CSVPTRTAKNIQYF	TRBJ2-4	-	TRBV20-1	-
TGTGCCAGCAGTGAGTACGACCCTGGGGTGGAGACCCAGTACTTC	CASSEYDPGVETQYF	TRBJ2-5	-	TRBV12-3/TRBV12-4	many
TGTGCCAGCAGTTTTCGAGGGCCCTACAATGAGCAGTTCTTC	CASSFRGPYNEQFF	TRBJ2-1	-	TRBV27	-
TGTGCCAGCAGTTTGGGAGGAACAGGAGGTACTGAAGCTTTCTTT	CASSLGGTGGTEAFF	TRBJ1-1	-	TRBV12-3/TRBV12-4	many
TGTGCCAGCAGCAAGGGACTAGCGGGAGTCGAGACCCAGTACTTC	CASSKGLAGVETQYF	TRBJ2-5	TRBD2	TRBV5-6	-
TGTGCCAGCAGCAATAGACAGTCCGGGGAGCTGTTTTTT	CASSNRQSGELFF	TRBJ2-2	-	TRBV7-9	few
TGTGCCAGCAGTAGGGGGCCTAGCACAGATACGCAGTATTTT	CASSRGPSTDTQYF	TRBJ2-3	TRBD1	TRBV12-3/TRBV12-4	many
TGCGCCAGCAGCTTGGCCGGGACTAGCGGGAGGGCCTCCACAGATACGCAGTATTTT	CASSLAGTSGRASTDTQYF	TRBJ2-3	TRBD2	TRBV5-1	-
TGTGCCAGCAGTACGACAGGGGGTAGCGGGCAGTACTTC	CASSTTGGSGQYF	TRBJ2-7	TRBD1	TRBV12-3/TRBV12-4	many
TGTGCCAGCAGGACCGGGACACTTTATGGCTACACCTTC	CASRTGTLYGYTF	TRBJ1-2	-	TRBV12-3/TRBV12-4	many
TGTGCCAGCACCGCCCCAGGGAGAACCGGGGAGCTGTTTTTT	CASTAPGRTGELFF	TRBJ2-2	-	TRBV3-1	many
TGTGCCAGCAGTGAAACGGGACCTCCGAACACCGGGGAGCTGTTTTTT	CASSETGPPNTGELFF	TRBJ2-2	-	TRBV6-1	few
TGCAGTGCTCCATCCGGGACAGGGGGGAATACGCAGTATTTT	CSAPSGTGGNTQYF	TRBJ2-3	TRBD1	TRBV20-1	-
TGTGCCAGCAGCCGGGACTACTCCTACGAGCAGTACTTC	CASSRDYSYEQYF	TRBJ2-7	TRBD2	TRBV27	few
TGCGCCAGCAGCCACACACGGATGGGAGGAAACATTCAGTACTTC	CASSHTRMGGNIQYF	TRBJ2-4	-	TRBV4-1	many
TGTGCCAGCAGCCGTGGACTAGCGGGGTCCCACTGGAATGAGCAGTTCTTC	CASSRGLAGSHWNEQFF	TRBJ2-1	TRBD2	TRBV14	many
TGTGCCAGCAGCCCCATTCAGGGGGCCAAGACTGAAGCTTTCTTT	CASSPIQGAKTEAFF	TRBJ1-1	TRBD1	TRBV7-2	-
TGTGCCACCAGTGACACAGGTCTTCAGTACTTC	CATSDTGLQYF	TRBJ2-7	-	TRBV24-1	many
TGCGCCAGCAGCCAGAGTTTCACTAGCGCCTACAATGAGCAGTTCTTC	CASSQSFTSAYNEQFF	TRBJ2-1	TRBD2	TRBV4-1	few